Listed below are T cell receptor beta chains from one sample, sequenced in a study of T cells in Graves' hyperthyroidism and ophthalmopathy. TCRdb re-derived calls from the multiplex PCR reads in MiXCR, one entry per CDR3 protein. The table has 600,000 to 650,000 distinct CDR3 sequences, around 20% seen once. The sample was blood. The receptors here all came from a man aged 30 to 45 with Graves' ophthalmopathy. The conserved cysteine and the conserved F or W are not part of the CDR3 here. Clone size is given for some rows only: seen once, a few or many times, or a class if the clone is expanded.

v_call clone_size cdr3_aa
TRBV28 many ASSLGGVGYNEQF
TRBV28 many ASRTSGSYNEQF
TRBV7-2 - ASSLGSAGAYEQY
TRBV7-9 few ASSHPSSYEQY
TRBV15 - ATSRLDRGVDEQS
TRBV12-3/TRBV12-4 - ASRRGQNEKLF
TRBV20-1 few SASNGRDTQY
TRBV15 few ATSRARGSSYEQY
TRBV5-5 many ASSLWIPGTSSTDTQY
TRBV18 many ASSPPGTEPETQY
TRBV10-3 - AISEGLAGLYNEQF
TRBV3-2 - ASSQGPEYNEQF
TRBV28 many ASGPMHTEAF
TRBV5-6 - ASSLARLRDSPYEQY
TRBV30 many AGFPPFGEQF
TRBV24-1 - ATSDPRRETQY
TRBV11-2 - ASSLVRGPGEQF
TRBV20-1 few SARPGTSNTGELF
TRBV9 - ASSVDYGDTQY
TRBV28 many ASSFGGWPRASYEQY
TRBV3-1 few ASSPKVGIGAF
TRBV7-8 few ASSLAIGTGEKETQY
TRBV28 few ASSTGLQNTEAF
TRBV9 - ASSVAGGLNERF
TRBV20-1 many SATTGTGGYEQY
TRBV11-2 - ASSRDRDGYT
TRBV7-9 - ASSSGEGNNEQF
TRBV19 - ASSTTGTGAYEQY
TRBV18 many ASSPLQATDNEQF
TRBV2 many ASSELVTNTEAF
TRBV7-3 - ASSQGAEVGRDTQY
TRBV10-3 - AISQTGTNQPQH
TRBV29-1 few SVEGAQGYNEQF
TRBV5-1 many ASSLMDPYEQY
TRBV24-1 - ATSAPGTGGEAF
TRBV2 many ASSEARTVDNEQF
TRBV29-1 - SVVGGPGTSGRGEQY
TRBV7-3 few ASSSESQGPYEQY
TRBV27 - ASRTTGMDGYT
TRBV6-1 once ASRGLAGGPLLAKNIQY
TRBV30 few AWSSGSSGYQPQH
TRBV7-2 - ASSPWGLSNTGELF
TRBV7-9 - ASSGSEDEKLF
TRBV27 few ASSLSRLGHTDTQY
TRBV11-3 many ASSLNGAEGETQY
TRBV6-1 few ASGTSGILTGELF
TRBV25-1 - ASSEYGGKSSSYT
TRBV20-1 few SATGLAGGRDTQY
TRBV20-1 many SARTGQGLGYT
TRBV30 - AWSVRMFGYGYT